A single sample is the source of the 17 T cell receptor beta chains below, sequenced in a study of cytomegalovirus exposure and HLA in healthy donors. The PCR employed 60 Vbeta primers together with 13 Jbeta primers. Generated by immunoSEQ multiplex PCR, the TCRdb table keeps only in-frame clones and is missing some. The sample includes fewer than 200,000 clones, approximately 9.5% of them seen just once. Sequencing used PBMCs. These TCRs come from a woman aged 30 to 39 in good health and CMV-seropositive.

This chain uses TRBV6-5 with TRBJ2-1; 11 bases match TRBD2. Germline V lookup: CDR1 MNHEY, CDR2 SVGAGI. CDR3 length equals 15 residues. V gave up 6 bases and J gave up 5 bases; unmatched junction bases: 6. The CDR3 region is CASRMGTSGNNEQFF. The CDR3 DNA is TGTGCCAGCAGGATGGGGACTAGCGGCAACAATGAGCAGTTCTTC.

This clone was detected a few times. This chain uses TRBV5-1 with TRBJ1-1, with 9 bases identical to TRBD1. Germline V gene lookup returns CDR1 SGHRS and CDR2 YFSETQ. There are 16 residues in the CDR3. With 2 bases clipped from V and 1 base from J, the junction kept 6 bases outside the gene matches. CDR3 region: CASSFAPGQGNTEAFF. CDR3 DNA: TGCGCCAGCAGCTTCGCCCCGGGACAGGGGAACACTGAAGCTTTCTTT.

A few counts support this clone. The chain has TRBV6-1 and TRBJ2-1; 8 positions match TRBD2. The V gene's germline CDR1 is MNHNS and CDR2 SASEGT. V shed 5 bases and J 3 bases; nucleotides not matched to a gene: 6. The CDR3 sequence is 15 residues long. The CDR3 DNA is TGTGCCAGCAGTCTTAGCGGGGCCGACTACAATGAGCAGTTCTTC. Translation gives CASSLSGADYNEQFF.

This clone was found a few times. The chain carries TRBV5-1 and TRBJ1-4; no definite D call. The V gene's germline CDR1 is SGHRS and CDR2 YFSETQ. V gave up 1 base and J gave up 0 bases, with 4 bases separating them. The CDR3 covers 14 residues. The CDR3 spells CASSLIATNEKLFF. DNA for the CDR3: TGCGCCAGCAGCTTGATCGCAACTAATGAAAAACTGTTTTTT.

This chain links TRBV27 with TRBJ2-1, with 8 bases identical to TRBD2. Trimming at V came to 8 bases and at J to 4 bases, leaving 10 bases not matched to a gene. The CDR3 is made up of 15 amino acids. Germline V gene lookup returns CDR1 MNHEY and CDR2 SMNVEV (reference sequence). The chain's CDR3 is CASLQGREGYNEQFF. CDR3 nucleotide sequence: TGTGCCAGCCTACAGGGCCGGGAGGGTTACAATGAGCAGTTCTTC.

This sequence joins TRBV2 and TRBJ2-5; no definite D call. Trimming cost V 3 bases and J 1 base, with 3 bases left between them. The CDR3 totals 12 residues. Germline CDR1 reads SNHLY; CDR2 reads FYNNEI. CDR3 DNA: TGTGCCAGCAGTGACCTCCAAGAGACCCAGTACTTC. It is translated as CASSDLQETQYF.

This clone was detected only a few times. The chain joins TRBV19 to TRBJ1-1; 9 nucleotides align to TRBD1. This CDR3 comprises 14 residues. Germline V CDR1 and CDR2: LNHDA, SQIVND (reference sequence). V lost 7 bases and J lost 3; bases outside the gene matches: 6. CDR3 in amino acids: CASTGDRGYTEAFF. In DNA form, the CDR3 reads TGTGCCAGTACCGGAGACAGGGGGTACACTGAAGCTTTCTTT.

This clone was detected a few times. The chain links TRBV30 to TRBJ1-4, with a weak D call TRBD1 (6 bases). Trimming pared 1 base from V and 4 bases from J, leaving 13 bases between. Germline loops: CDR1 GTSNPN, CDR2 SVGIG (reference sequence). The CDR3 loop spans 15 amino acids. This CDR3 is CAWSGQGLLNEKLFF. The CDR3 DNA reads TGTGCCTGGAGTGGGCAGGGGCTCCTTAATGAAAAACTGTTTTTT.

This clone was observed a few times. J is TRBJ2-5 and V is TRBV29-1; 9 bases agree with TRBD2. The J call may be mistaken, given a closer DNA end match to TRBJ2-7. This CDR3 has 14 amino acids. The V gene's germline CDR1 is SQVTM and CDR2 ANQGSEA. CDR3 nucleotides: TGCAGCGTTGCTCTAGCGGGATTACCCTACGAGCAGTACTTC. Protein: CSVALAGLPYEQYF.

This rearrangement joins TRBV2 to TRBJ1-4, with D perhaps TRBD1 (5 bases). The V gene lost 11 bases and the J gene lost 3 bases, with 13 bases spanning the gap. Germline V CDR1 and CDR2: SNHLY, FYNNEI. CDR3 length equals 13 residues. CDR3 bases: TGTGCCGGCCGGGGGGAGGCTAATGAAAAACTGTTTTTT. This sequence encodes CAGRGEANEKLFF.

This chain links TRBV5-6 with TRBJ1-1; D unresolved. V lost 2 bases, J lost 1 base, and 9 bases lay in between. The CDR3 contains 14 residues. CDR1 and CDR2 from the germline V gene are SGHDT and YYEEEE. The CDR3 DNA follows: TGTGCCAGCAGCTTTCTTTCCGGGAACACTGAAGCTTTCTTT. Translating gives CASSFLSGNTEAFF.

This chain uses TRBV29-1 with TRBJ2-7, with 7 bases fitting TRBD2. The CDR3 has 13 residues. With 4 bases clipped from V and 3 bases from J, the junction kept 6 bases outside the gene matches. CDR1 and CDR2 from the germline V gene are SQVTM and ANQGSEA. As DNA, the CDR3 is TGCAGCGTTGTGGGCGGGAGCCACTACGAGCAGTACTTC. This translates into CSVVGGSHYEQYF.

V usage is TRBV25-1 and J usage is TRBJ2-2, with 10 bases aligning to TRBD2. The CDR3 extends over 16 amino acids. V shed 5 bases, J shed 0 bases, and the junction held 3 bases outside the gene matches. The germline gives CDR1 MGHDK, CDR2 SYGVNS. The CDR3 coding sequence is TGTGCCAGCAGTCGAACTAGCGGGACGAACACCGGGGAGCTGTTTTTT. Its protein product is CASSRTSGTNTGELFF.

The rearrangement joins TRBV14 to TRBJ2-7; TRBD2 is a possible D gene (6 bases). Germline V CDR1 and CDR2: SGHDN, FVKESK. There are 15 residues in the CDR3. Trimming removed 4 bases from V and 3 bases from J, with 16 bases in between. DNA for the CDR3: TGTGCCAGCAGCCCCAGTAGCGGACCACTCTACGAGCAGTACTTC. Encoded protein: CASSPSSGPLYEQYF.

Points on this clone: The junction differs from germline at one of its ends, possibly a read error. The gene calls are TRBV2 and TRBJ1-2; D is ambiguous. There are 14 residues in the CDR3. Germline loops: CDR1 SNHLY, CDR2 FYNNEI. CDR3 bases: TGTGCCAGCAGTGTCCTCGGGAAGGGCTATGGCTACCCCTTC. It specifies CASSVLGKGYGYPF.

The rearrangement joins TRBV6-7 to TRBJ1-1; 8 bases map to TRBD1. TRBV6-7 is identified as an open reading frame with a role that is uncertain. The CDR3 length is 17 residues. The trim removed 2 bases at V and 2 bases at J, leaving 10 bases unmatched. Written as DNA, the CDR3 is TGTGCCAGCAGTTACACAAACAGGGGGACTCCTAACACTGAAGCTTTCTTT. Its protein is CASSYTNRGTPNTEAFF.

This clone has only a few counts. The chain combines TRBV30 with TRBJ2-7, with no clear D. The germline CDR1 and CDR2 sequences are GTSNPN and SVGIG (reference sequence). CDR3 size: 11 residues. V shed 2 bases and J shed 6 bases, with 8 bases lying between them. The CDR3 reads CAWSTTPEQYF. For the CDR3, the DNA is TGTGCCTGGAGTACTACTCCCGAGCAGTACTTC.